The 21 T cell receptor beta chains below come from one sample, sequenced in a study of T cell responses to AZD1222 COVID-19 vaccine. The table came from immunoSEQ multiplex PCR; TCRdb's copy has only in-frame clones and leaves some out. This sample has approximately 150,000 clones, with approximately 86% found just once. The sample in question was peripheral blood, obtained 28 days after the second dose of the MenACWY control vaccine. These receptors were taken from an adult who received the MenACWY meningococcal vaccine as a control.

The chain uses TRBV7-2 and TRBJ2-5, with 7 bases identical to TRBD1. The CDR3 is 12 residues long. V lost 6 bases and J lost 5; bases outside the gene matches: 3. CDR1 and CDR2 from the germline V gene are SGHTA and FQGNSA. The CDR3 nucleotides read TGTGCCAGCAGATCGGACAGGGAGACCCAGTACTTC. Residues: CASRSDRETQYF.

The chain combines TRBV18 with TRBJ2-1, with D unresolved. The CDR3 sequence is 15 residues long. V was shortened by 2 bases and J by 7 bases, with 15 bases between the two germline ends. Germline V gene lookup returns CDR1 KGHSH and CDR2 LQKENI. This CDR3 reads CASSPINGETNEQFF. The CDR3 DNA follows: TGTGCCAGCTCACCAATTAATGGGGAAACGAATGAGCAGTTCTTC.

The rearrangement joins TRBV5-1 to TRBJ1-4; D gene ambiguous. The CDR3 length is 16 residues. In germline, CDR1 is SGHRS, CDR2 YFSETQ. Trimming took 0 bases from V and 0 from J, leaving 9 bases between them. The CDR3 DNA is TGCGCCAGCAGCTTGGGGCAGCGTTCAACTAATGAAAAACTGTTTTTT. It translates to CASSLGQRSTNEKLFF.

The gene calls are TRBV29-1 and TRBJ2-1, with D tentatively TRBD1 (6 bases). Germline V gene lookup returns CDR1 SQVTM and CDR2 ANQGSEA. This CDR3 has 12 residues. V was trimmed by 6 bases and J by 6 bases, leaving 12 bases between them. CDR3 nucleotides: TGCAGCGTCATACTAGGGGGCAATGAGCAGTTCTTC. This codes for CSVILGGNEQFF.

CDR3 residues: CASSLAGPNEQFF. The CDR3 DNA reads TGTGCCAGCAGCTTAGCGGGGCCCAATGAGCAGTTCTTC. The chain recombines TRBV11-2 with TRBJ2-1, with D tentatively TRBD1 or TRBD2 (5 bases each). Germline CDR1 SGHAT, CDR2 FQNNGV. The CDR3 consists of 13 residues. Trimming took off 1 base at V and 6 bases at J, with 7 bases between the two ends.

The chain joins TRBV24-1 to TRBJ2-3; D ambiguous. The CDR3 has 13 residues. CDR1 KGHDR and CDR2 SFDVKD come from the germline V gene. Trimming left V 8 bases short and J 0 bases short, with 8 bases between. CDR3 sequence: CATMLDSTDTQYF. For the CDR3, the DNA is TGTGCCACCATGCTCGATAGCACAGATACGCAGTATTTT.

This sequence joins TRBV9 and TRBJ2-7, with D maybe TRBD2 (6 bases). CDR1 SGDLS and CDR2 YYNGEE come from the germline V gene. V lost 4 bases and J lost 0, with 14 bases in between. This CDR3 has 15 residues. The CDR3 reads CASSPRGELSYEQYF. CDR3 bases: TGTGCCAGCAGCCCTCGCGGGGAGCTCTCCTACGAGCAGTACTTC.

The chain joins TRBV1 to TRBJ1-5; the table's D call, TRBD1, was not checked against the DNA. TRBV1 is a pseudogene. CDR3 size: 15 residues. The CDR3 nucleotides read TGCACCAGCAGCCAAGATCGGGACAGGCATCAGCCCCAGCATTTT. This translates into CTSSQDRDRHQPQHF.

This clone was recorded once. CDR3 protein: CASSYGSWGSTEAFF. The DNA of the CDR3 is TGTGCCAGCAGTTACGGGTCTTGGGGGAGCACTGAAGCTTTCTTT. The chain links TRBV6-5 to TRBJ1-1, with a tentative D call TRBD1 (5 bases). The V end was cut by 2 bases, the J end by 4 bases, with 14 bases between. Germline CDR1 reads MNHEY; CDR2 reads SVGAGI. This CDR3 is built from 15 residues.

The chain is built from TRBV4-1 and TRBJ2-1; 10 bases match TRBD2. J gave up 0 bases and V 3 bases, and 8 bases lay outside the gene matches. Germline CDR1 is MGHRA and CDR2 is YSYEKL. CDR3 length equals 18 residues. The CDR3 sequence: CASSHAPKRGGSYNEQFF. The CDR3 bases are TGCGCCAGCAGCCATGCGCCCAAGCGGGGGGGCTCCTACAATGAGCAGTTCTTC.

This rearrangement joins TRBV6-2 or TRBV6-3 to TRBJ1-1; TRBD1 might be the D (5 bases). V was trimmed by 2 bases and J by 0 bases, leaving 10 bases between them. CDR3 size: 15 residues. Germline assignment: CDR1 MNHEY and CDR2 SVGEGT. CDR3 sequence (DNA): TGTGCCAGCAGTTACGGAGGGACGGTGAACACTGAAGCTTTCTTT. Encoded protein: CASSYGGTVNTEAFF.

The J gene is TRBJ2-1, the V gene TRBV5-6, with 8 positions matching TRBD2. This CDR3 is 12 amino acids long. Trimming took 4 bases from V and 10 from J; bases not matched to a gene: 4. Germline assignment: CDR1 SGHDT and CDR2 YYEEEE. CDR3 amino acids: CASSAASGEQFF. DNA of the CDR3: TGTGCCAGCAGCGCAGCTAGCGGGGAGCAGTTCTTC.

This chain links TRBV5-4 with TRBJ1-6, with 7 bases identical to TRBD1. Per germline, CDR1 SGHNT and CDR2 YYREEE (reference sequence). CDR3 size: 15 residues. After removal of 1 base from V and 5 bases from J, the junction contained 3 bases not matched to a gene. CDR3 region: CASSLITGDNSPLHF. CDR3 sequence (DNA): TGTGCCAGCAGCTTGATCACAGGGGATAATTCACCCCTCCACTTT.

This chain uses TRBV5-4 with TRBJ1-1; D is uncertain. Germline values: CDR1 SGHNT, CDR2 YYREEE (reference sequence). Trimming removed 3 bases from V and 1 base from J, with 10 bases in between. The CDR3 consists of 14 residues. The CDR3 is CASSSVPENTEAFF. The CDR3 nucleotides read TGTGCCAGCAGCTCGGTACCAGAGAACACTGAAGCTTTCTTT.

The V call is TRBV5-6, the J call TRBJ1-1; tentatively, D is TRBD1 (5 bases). This CDR3 comprises 13 residues. V was shortened by 4 bases and J by 1 base, with 8 bases between the two germline ends. Germline-derived CDR1 and CDR2 are SGHDT and YYEEEE. In nucleotides, the CDR3 is TGTGCCAGCAGCGGGGGATGGAACACTGAAGCTTTCTTT. As protein: CASSGGWNTEAFF.

V usage is TRBV9 and J usage is TRBJ1-3; TRBD1 is a possible D gene (5 bases). Germline V CDR1 and CDR2: SGDLS, YYNGEE. The CDR3 spans 14 residues. V dropped 6 bases and J dropped 4 bases, with 14 bases sitting between them. The CDR3 reads CASNRGGVGNTIYF. In DNA, the CDR3 is TGTGCCAGCAATCGGGGCGGTGTCGGAAACACCATATATTTT.

This clone was seen a single time. The rearrangement joins TRBV5-1 to TRBJ2-1; TRBD2 aligns across 13 bases. The CDR3 loop spans 18 amino acids. The V segment lost 4 bases and the J segment 0 bases; nucleotides outside the gene matches: 7. Germline V gene sequence: CDR1 SGHRS, CDR2 YFSETQ. In nucleotides, the CDR3 is TGCGCCAGCAGCGGGGGACTAGCGGGACTAAGCTCCTACAATGAGCAGTTCTTC. Translation: CASSGGLAGLSSYNEQFF.

The V gene is TRBV7-2, the J gene TRBJ2-7; perhaps TRBD1 as D (5 bases). The germline V gene has CDR1 SGHTA and CDR2 FQGNSA. CDR3 length: 14 residues. The ends were cut back, 5 bases at V and 1 base at J, with 12 bases in the middle. The CDR3 sequence is CASSQQAFSYEQYF. CDR3 coding DNA: TGTGCCAGCAGCCAACAGGCATTTTCCTACGAGCAGTACTTC.

The rearrangement joins TRBV4-1 to TRBJ1-5; no reliable D call. The V end lost 2 bases, the J end lost 7 bases, and 12 bases lay between the germline ends. The CDR3 has 14 residues. Germline CDR1 and CDR2: MGHRA and YSYEKL. The CDR3 DNA is TGCGCCAGCAGCCAAATCGTGGGAACGCAGCCCCAGCATTTT. Translation: CASSQIVGTQPQHF.

This rearrangement joins TRBV19 to TRBJ1-1, with D possibly matching TRBD1 (6 bases). The CDR3 covers 15 residues. Germline V lookup: CDR1 LNHDA, CDR2 SQIVND (reference sequence). Deletions cut 7 bases from V and 1 base from J, with 16 bases between. As DNA, the CDR3 is TGTGCCAGTATTATGGGGGCGGCACAGAACACTGAAGCTTTCTTT. It encodes CASIMGAAQNTEAFF.

J is TRBJ1-6 and V is TRBV19; D unresolved. CDR1 and CDR2 (germline): LNHDA, SQIVND (reference sequence). The length of the CDR3 is 15 residues. V was clipped by 3 bases and J by 3 bases, with 9 bases between them. CDR3 region: CASSIVGFYNSPLHF. The CDR3 DNA reads as TGTGCCAGTAGTATTGTAGGATTCTATAATTCACCCCTCCACTTT.